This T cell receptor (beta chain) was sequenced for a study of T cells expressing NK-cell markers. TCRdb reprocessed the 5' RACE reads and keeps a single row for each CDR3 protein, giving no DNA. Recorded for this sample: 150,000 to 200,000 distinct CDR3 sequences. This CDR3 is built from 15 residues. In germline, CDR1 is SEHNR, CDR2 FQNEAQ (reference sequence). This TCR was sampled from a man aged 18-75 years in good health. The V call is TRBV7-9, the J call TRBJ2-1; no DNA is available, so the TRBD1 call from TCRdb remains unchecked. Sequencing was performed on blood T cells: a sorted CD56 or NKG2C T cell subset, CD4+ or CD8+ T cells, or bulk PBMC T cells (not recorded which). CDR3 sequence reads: CASSGERDAPGEQFF.